This TCR beta chain derives from a study of neoadjuvant anti-PD-1 for oral cavity cancer. Most PBMC samples had approximately 500 ng input DNA in six replicates. Measured with immunoSEQ multiplex PCR; TCRdb has only the in-frame clones, and not every one. The profile shows some 66,000 clones, around 82% of them singletons. The ends lost 2 bases at V and 2 bases at J; junction bases unmatched: 3. CDR3 size: 14 residues. Per the germline V gene, CDR1 is SGHRS and CDR2 is YFSETQ. Patients had newly diagnosed, untreated stage II-IVA oral cavity squamous cell carcinoma. These oral cavity squamous cell carcinomas were HPV-negative and locally advanced. Blood cells were analyzed directly, without culture or expansion.

This sequence joins TRBV5-1 and TRBJ2-5; the match to TRBD1 covers 7 bases. The sample here was PBMCs, taken before nivolumab (anti-PD-1) treatment. This sequence originates from a person aged 35 to 85 with oral cavity squamous cell carcinoma. The DNA of the CDR3 is TGCGCCAGCAGCTTCGGGACAGTTCAAGAGACCCAGTACTTC. This gives the protein CASSFGTVQETQYF. The complete variable domain, with remaining parts taken from reference TRBV5-1 and TRBJ2-5, reads KAGVTQTPRYLIKTRGQQVTLSCSPISGHRSVSWYQQTPGQGLQFLFEYFSETQRNKGNFPGRFSGRQFSNSRSEMNVSTLELGDSALYLCASSFGTVQETQYFGPGTRLLVL.